The 24 T cell receptor beta chains below were found in one sample sequenced in a study of T-cell reconstitution after alpha-beta-depleted transplantation in children. Preparing the TCRbeta library involved the use of unique molecular identifiers. TCRdb reprocessed the PCR reads with MiXCR, giving one entry per CDR3 protein. The repertoire holds about 500,000 distinct CDR3 sequences, with approximately 10% as singletons. Sequenced here: PBMCs, mostly from graft donor cells, sampled 180 days after TCRalphabeta/CD19-depleted stem cell transplant. All receptors derive from a female patient aged 2-9 years who had a stem cell transplant for aplastic anemia, so the T cells may come from the graft donor.

This chain connects TRBV28 to TRBJ2-7; the match to TRBD2 covers 11 bases. Germline trimming cut 2 bases from V and 0 bases from J; bases unmatched to any gene: 9. CDR1 MDHEN and CDR2 SYDVKM come from the germline V gene. The CDR3 length is 18 residues. CDR3 coding DNA: TGTGCCAGCAGTTTAGGGTCGGGACTAGCGGTGAGCTCCTACGAGCAGTACTTC. Its translation: CASSLGSGLAVSSYEQYF.

The chain has TRBV24-1 and TRBJ2-5; possibly TRBD2 for D (5 bases). V was shortened by 2 bases and J by 5 bases, with 14 bases between the two germline ends. Germline V CDR1 and CDR2: KGHDR, SFDVKD. The CDR3 has 15 amino acids. The CDR3: CATSDSRTPSETQYF. The CDR3, as DNA: TGTGCCACCAGTGATTCGAGGACGCCTAGCGAGACCCAGTACTTC.

A few counts support this clonotype. This chain joins TRBV4-3 and TRBJ2-5; D possibly matches TRBD1 or TRBD2 (5 bases each). Germline V CDR1 and CDR2: LGHNA, YSLEER. Between the trimmed V and J ends, which lost 3 bases and 1 base, there was a span of 24 bases. The CDR3 covers 19 residues. The CDR3 bases are TGCGCCAGCAGCCACCGACCAAGACGTTCGGGACCGGGCCAAGAGACCCAGTACTTC. It codes for CASSHRPRRSGPGQETQYF.

The gene calls are TRBV7-9 and TRBJ2-7, with D uncertain. V was shortened by 5 bases and J by 0 bases, with 8 bases between the two germline ends. The length of the CDR3 is 13 residues. In germline, CDR1 is SEHNR, CDR2 FQNEAQ (reference sequence). As DNA, the CDR3 is TGTGCCAGCAGCCCCAGCCCCTCCTACGAGCAGTACGTC. This codes for CASSPSPSYEQYV.

The chain employs TRBV5-1 and TRBJ2-7; 12 nucleotides match TRBD2. Germline values: CDR1 SGHRS, CDR2 YFSETQ. The V segment lost 3 bases and the J segment 5 bases; nucleotides outside the gene matches: 9. The CDR3 loop spans 16 amino acids. CDR3 sequence reads: CASSWGLAGELHEQYV. As DNA, the CDR3 is TGCGCCAGCAGCTGGGGACTAGCGGGCGAATTGCACGAGCAGTACGTC.

This clonotype was observed a handful of times. This sequence joins TRBV6-2 or TRBV6-3 and TRBJ2-5, with TRBD1 identical over 10 bases. The CDR3 consists of 15 residues. Germline CDR1 and CDR2: MNHEY and SVGEGT. V lost 5 bases, J lost 4 bases, and 7 bases stayed unmatched. DNA for the CDR3: TGTGCCAGCAGTCCCGGGACAGGGGTAAGAGAGACCCAGTACTTC. Its protein is CASSPGTGVRETQYF.

A word on this clonotype: This may stem from a read error, because a much larger clone lies one nucleotide away. The chain employs TRBV6-2 or TRBV6-3 and TRBJ1-5; 8 bases line up with TRBD1. The CDR3 covers 15 residues. V dropped 6 bases and J dropped 1; count of bases not matched to a gene: 5. Germline V lookup: CDR1 MNHEY, CDR2 SVGEGT. Here the CDR3 reads CASSRGQGSNQPQHF. The CDR3 DNA reads as TGTGCCAGCAGCCGCGGACAGGGAAGCAATCAGCCCCAGCATTTT.

This clonotype has ten or more counts. The V call is TRBV12-3 or TRBV12-4, the J call TRBJ1-1; D not certain. V lost 6 bases to trimming and J lost 0 bases, with 8 bases between them. This CDR3 is built from 13 residues. The CDR3 protein is CASSLKVNTEAFF. DNA for the CDR3: TGTGCCAGCAGCTTAAAGGTGAACACTGAAGCTTTCTTT.

This clonotype was detected a few times. This rearrangement joins TRBV10-3 to TRBJ1-5; the match to TRBD1 covers 8 bases. Germline CDR1 is ENHRY and CDR2 is SYGVKD. CDR3 length: 15 amino acids. The J segment lost 4 bases and the V segment lost 0 bases, leaving 2 bases of the junction unmatched. DNA for the CDR3: TGTGCCATCAGTGAGTCGAGACAGGGGAATCAGCCCCAGCATTTT. It specifies CAISESRQGNQPQHF.

This clonotype was counted between two and nine times. The chain recombines TRBV11-2 with TRBJ2-7; no definite D call. The CDR3 covers 15 residues. Per germline, CDR1 SGHAT and CDR2 FQNNGV. V was cut by 2 bases and J by 5 bases, with 16 bases left in between. The CDR3 coding sequence is TGTGCCAGCAGCTTAAGTGTCGGTGGATCCAACGAGCAGTACTTC. As protein: CASSLSVGGSNEQYF.

The sample holds many counts of this clonotype. This chain links TRBV5-1 with TRBJ2-7; 11 nucleotides line up with TRBD2. V shed 1 base and J 3 bases; nucleotides not matched to a gene: 0. Germline lookup yields CDR1 SGHRS and CDR2 YFSETQ. The CDR3 runs 14 residues. CDR3 loop: CASSLTSGSYEQYF. CDR3 nucleotides: TGCGCCAGCAGCTTGACTAGCGGGAGCTACGAGCAGTACTTC.

This clonotype was counted only a few times. V gene TRBV14 combines with J gene TRBJ2-1; 7 nucleotides line up with TRBD1. The junction had 5 bases not matched to a gene; V was cut back by 1 base and J by 2 bases. The CDR3 extends over 16 amino acids. Germline CDR1 and CDR2: SGHDN and FVKESK. The CDR3 DNA follows: TGTGCCAGCAGCCAAGGGGCTGACAGGGCCTACAATGAGCAGTTCTTC. Encoded protein: CASSQGADRAYNEQFF. The full variable domain, its missing parts supplied by reference TRBV14 and TRBJ2-1, is EAGVTQFPSHSVIEKGQTVTLRCDPISGHDNLYWYRRVMGKEIKFLLHFVKESKQDESGMPNNRFLAERTGGTYSTLKVQPAELEDSGVYFCASSQGADRAYNEQFFGPGTRLTVL.

This clonotype was seen more than once but under ten times. The chain joins TRBV7-9 to TRBJ2-1; D is ambiguous. Deletions cut 1 base from V and 0 bases from J, with 10 bases between. Germline CDR1 is SEHNR and CDR2 is FQNEAQ (reference sequence). The CDR3 is made up of 16 amino acids. The CDR3 sequence is CASSLGARLSYNEQFF. CDR3 in DNA: TGTGCCAGCAGCTTAGGGGCCAGGCTCTCCTACAATGAGCAGTTCTTC.

In its sample, this clonotype was seen a few times. The J gene is TRBJ1-2, the V gene TRBV18, with TRBD1 matching 7 bases. Trimming removed 6 bases from V and 1 base from J; junction bases left unmatched: 8. CDR1 KGHSH and CDR2 LQKENI come from the germline V gene. CDR3 length: 15 amino acids. CDR3: CASSPGTDSNYGYTF. The CDR3 DNA sequence: TGTGCCAGCTCGCCGGGGACAGATAGTAACTATGGCTACACCTTC.

This clonotype was recorded a few times. This rearrangement joins TRBV7-2 to TRBJ1-1; 8 positions agree with TRBD1. The CDR3 spans 14 residues. From germline, CDR1 is SGHTA and CDR2 FQGNSA. The V and J ends lost 2 bases and 6 bases, in that order; junction bases with no gene match: 5. Written as DNA, the CDR3 is TGTGCCAGCAGCTTACCAGGGGGCGCGTCTGAAGCTTTCTTT. Protein product: CASSLPGGASEAFF.

The table lists this clonotype with a few counts. The V call is TRBV29-1, the J call TRBJ1-2, with a possible D match to TRBD1 (6 bases). Per the germline V gene, CDR1 is SQVTM and CDR2 is ANQGSEA. V was clipped by 7 bases and J by 2 bases, with 11 bases between them. The CDR3 extends over 12 amino acids. The CDR3 loop is CSDYRVNYGYTF. CDR3 in DNA: TGCAGCGATTACAGGGTGAACTATGGCTACACCTTC.

This clonotype occurred many times. This rearrangement joins TRBV6-5 to TRBJ2-7, with TRBD2 matching 10 bases. The CDR3 contains 15 residues. After removal of 4 bases from V and 3 bases from J, the junction contained 6 bases not matched to a gene. The germline V gene has CDR1 MNHEY and CDR2 SVGAGI. CDR3 DNA: TGTGCCAGCAGTTTAGCGGGAGGAGGCTTCTACGAGCAGTACGTC. Translated: CASSLAGGGFYEQYV.

This clonotype came up a few times. The CDR3 bases are TGTGCCAGCACCCCCAGCATCGGGTACCAGCCCCAGCATTTT. This translates into CASTPSIGYQPQHF. The chain recombines TRBV6-1 with TRBJ1-5, with D unresolved. The V gene's germline CDR1 is MNHNS and CDR2 SASEGT. The CDR3 has 14 residues. V lost 7 bases and J 7 bases, leaving 17 bases between the germline ends.

This chain links TRBV28 with TRBJ2-3; D is unresolved. The V and J ends lost 4 bases and 10 bases respectively, with 12 bases between them. From germline, CDR1 is MDHEN and CDR2 SYDVKM. CDR3 length: 12 amino acids. CDR3: CASSSRVAAQYF. CDR3 coding DNA: TGTGCCAGCAGTTCCCGAGTTGCGGCGCAGTATTTT.

This clonotype was counted a few times. This chain uses TRBV11-2 with TRBJ1-2; D not certain. Trimming took 5 bases from V and 4 from J, leaving 8 bases between them. Germline V gives CDR1 SGHAT, CDR2 FQNNGV. This CDR3 is 12 amino acids long. The CDR3 DNA follows: TGTGCCAGCAGCCCGCCGGGCTATGGCTACACCTTC. This translates into CASSPPGYGYTF.

In its sample, this clonotype was seen many times. The V and J genes are TRBV20-1 and TRBJ2-2; D is uncertain. The V gene lost 0 bases and the J gene lost 4 bases, with 12 bases spanning the gap. The CDR3 is made up of 15 amino acids. CDR1 DFQATT and CDR2 SNEGSKA come from the germline V gene (reference sequence). The CDR3 DNA is TGCAGTGCTAGAGATACTTTCCGACCCACCGGGGAGCTGTTTTTT. Its translation: CSARDTFRPTGELFF.

This clonotype was seen only a few times. The chain joins TRBV12-3 or TRBV12-4 to TRBJ1-5; 9 bases are a match to TRBD1. The CDR3 contains 15 residues. After removal of 7 bases from V and 6 bases from J, the junction contained 10 bases not matched to a gene. CDR3 coding DNA: TGTGCCAGCACCCGGGGGACAGGGTTCGGTCAGCCCCAGCATTTT. Encoded protein: CASTRGTGFGQPQHF.

This clonotype has just a few counts. The rearrangement links TRBV3-1 to TRBJ2-2; 13 nucleotides line up with TRBD2. This CDR3 is built from 23 residues. The germline V gene encodes CDR1 LGHDT and CDR2 YNNKEL (reference sequence). V gave up 5 bases and J gave up 4 bases; unmatched junction bases: 25. The CDR3 is CASSTASTGRLAGGTGGTGELFF. CDR3 sequence (DNA): TGTGCCAGCAGCACGGCCAGCACCGGGAGACTAGCGGGAGGCACCGGTGGCACCGGGGAGCTGTTTTTT. Full variable domain (missing parts from reference TRBV3-1 and TRBJ2-2): DTAVSQTPKYLVTQMGNDKSIKCEQNLGHDTMYWYKQDSKKFLKIMFSYNNKELIINETVPNRFSPKSPDKAHLNLHINSLELGDSAVYFCASSTASTGRLAGGTGGTGELFFGEGSRLTVL.

The rearrangement links TRBV7-2 to TRBJ1-1, with unresolved D. The CDR3 extends over 15 amino acids. V shed 1 base and J shed 5 bases, with 14 bases lying between them. Looked up from germline, CDR1 is SGHTA and CDR2 is FQGNSA. The CDR3, as DNA: TGTGCCAGCAGCTTAGTTGCGGCGGCTGGGACTGAAGCTTTCTTT. The encoded protein is CASSLVAAAGTEAFF.